This TCR beta chain was obtained from a study of STAT5B mutations in CD4+ large granular lymphocyte leukemia. Study-wide results and caveats: About 26% of private leukemic clonotypes occurred rarely in other patients' non-leukemic repertoires.

Original processing notes: Lowest detectable productive clonotype frequency was 2.59 x 10-5. The table came from immunoSEQ multiplex PCR; TCRdb's copy has only in-frame clones and leaves some out. V, J and clone size are those of that table, while D and trimming were read from the DNA. The data show about 20,000 clones, with 78% seen just once and under 0.5% held by the top ten. This clone turned up a few times. The antigen remains unidentified. Control samples were healthy donors' buffy coats. The germline gives CDR1 SEHNR, CDR2 FQNEAQ (reference sequence). The CDR3 is made up of 19 amino acids. The J segment lost 0 bases and the V segment lost 5 bases, leaving 11 bases of the junction unmatched.

The sequence came from a human donor in good health. The chain links TRBV7-9 to TRBJ1-6; TRBD1 matches 9 bases. Sequencing was done on a sample of CD4+ T cells from blood buffy coats. The CDR3 region has the DNA TGTGCCAGCAGCCAGGGACAGGGAGTTTTGAGCTCCTATAATTCACCCCTCCACTTT. It yields the protein CASSQGQGVLSSYNSPLHF.